Described below is a single T cell receptor beta chain sequence and its context. Seattle patient enrollment occurred during active infection, with longitudinal follow-up thereafter. The CDR3 is 18 residues long. The sample originates from a study of blood T cell repertoires in COVID-19. For the study at large: Sites across the United States, Italy and Spain contributed samples from acute and convalescent COVID-19.

Assay: immunoSEQ multiplex PCR; the TCRdb copy retains only in-frame clones and omits some. The repertoire holds roughly 70,000 clones, with around four fifths as singletons. The TCR was taken from a man aged 60-69 years with COVID-19, enrolled during active disease. Sequencing input: peripheral blood. The rearrangement links TRBV12-1 to TRBJ1-1; TRBD1 was called by the table and not checked on the DNA. TRBV12-1 is recorded as a pseudogene. Written as DNA, the CDR3 is TGTGCCAGCAGCTTTGCGGACAGATCTACTTCGAAATACCGAGAAGCTTTCTTT. Its translation: CASSFADRSTSKYREAFF.